This T cell receptor beta chain was sequenced for a study of beta chain features in type 1 diabetes. The CDR3 length is 17 residues. V shed 0 bases and J 8 bases; nucleotides not matched to a gene: 13. Germline V gene sequence: CDR1 LGHNA, CDR2 YSLEER. Expressed TCRB transcripts got sequenced, as all isolated RNA was reverse transcribed. Clones were sequenced by immunoSEQ multiplex PCR, and TCRdb holds only the in-frame ones, with some missing. The data show hundreds of thousands of clones, with 15% to 18% seen just once and about 0.087% held by the top ten. General study results and limits: The study found moderately but significantly shorter TCRB CDR3s in all four CD4+ subsets of Type 1 diabetes patients. It was among patients, rather than healthy donors, that naive, central memory and Treg TCRB repertoires appeared more similar.

Comments on this clone: The antigen is not known.

The receptor comes from a man in his late teens or twenties in good health. The sample was naive CD4+ T cells from blood. The chain uses TRBV4-3 and TRBJ1-2; 9 nucleotides match TRBD1. DNA for the CDR3: TGCGCCAGCAGCCAAGATGTAAACCGGGACAGGGTGACGGGCTACACCTTC. Amino acids: CASSQDVNRDRVTGYTF.